This is a list of T cell receptor beta chains from one sample in a study of regulatory T cells in long-lasting Graves disease. From the multiplex PCR reads, TCRdb called clonotypes with MiXCR, one entry per CDR3 protein. This sample has 300,000 to 400,000 distinct CDR3 sequences, with around 20% found just once. This specimen was peripheral blood mononuclear cells (PBMCs), taken when the disease was refractory, from a patient treated with antithyroid drugs. The receptors derive from a female donor with Graves disease. The CDR3 runs from the conserved cysteine through the conserved F or W. D genes are given only for firm matches. Size is omitted from some rows. Given values are once, few, many or a class for expanded clones.

v_call: TRBV7-6
d_call: NA
j_call: TRBJ2-5
clone_size: many
cdr3_nt: TGTGCCAGCAGCATGGGACGGACCCAGTACTTC
cdr3_aa: CASSMGRTQYF

v_call: TRBV14
d_call: NA
j_call: TRBJ1-4
clone_size: few
cdr3_nt: TGTGCCAGCAGCCAGGGGCCTACCACAACTAATGAAAAACTGTTTTTT
cdr3_aa: CASSQGPTTTNEKLFF

v_call: TRBV7-3
d_call: TRBD2
j_call: TRBJ2-2
clone_size: NA
cdr3_nt: TGTGCCAGCAGCTGGACTAGCGGAACGAACACCGGGGAGCTGTTTTTT
cdr3_aa: CASSWTSGTNTGELFF

v_call: TRBV12-3/TRBV12-4
d_call: NA
j_call: TRBJ2-5
clone_size: many
cdr3_nt: TGTGCCAGCAGTTTCCGATTGAGGAGGACGGTGACGAGACAAGAGACCCAGTACTTC
cdr3_aa: CASSFRLRRTVTRQETQYF

v_call: TRBV6-6
d_call: TRBD1
j_call: TRBJ2-1
clone_size: once
cdr3_nt: TGTGCCAGCAGTTACTCGGACAGGGGGTATTGGGAGCAGTTCTTC
cdr3_aa: CASSYSDRGYWEQFF

v_call: TRBV27
d_call: NA
j_call: TRBJ1-1
clone_size: many
cdr3_nt: TGTGCCAGCAGTCCGACAGTGGGGAACACTGAAGCTTTCTTT
cdr3_aa: CASSPTVGNTEAFF

v_call: TRBV30
d_call: NA
j_call: TRBJ2-7
clone_size: many
cdr3_nt: TGTGCCTGGAGTGACAGGGAAAGGGCCGAGCAGTACTTC
cdr3_aa: CAWSDRERAEQYF

v_call: TRBV20-1
d_call: NA
j_call: TRBJ2-3
clone_size: NA
cdr3_nt: TGCAGTGCTAGAGGGGGGCTGACTAGCTCCATAGGGGATACGCAGTATTTT
cdr3_aa: CSARGGLTSSIGDTQYF

v_call: TRBV12-5
d_call: NA
j_call: TRBJ1-5
clone_size: NA
cdr3_nt: TGTGCTAGTGGTTTGGTACGGGGGGGCCGCCATCAGCCCCAGCATTTT
cdr3_aa: CASGLVRGGRHQPQHF

v_call: TRBV7-2
d_call: TRBD2
j_call: TRBJ2-7
clone_size: few
cdr3_nt: TGTGCCAGCAGCCCTTGGGAGGGCGGCCCCTACGAGCAGTACTTC
cdr3_aa: CASSPWEGGPYEQYF

v_call: TRBV7-2
d_call: TRBD2
j_call: TRBJ2-5
clone_size: many
cdr3_nt: TGTGCCAGCAGCTTATATAGCGGGGGGGGGGAGACCCAGTACTTC
cdr3_aa: CASSLYSGGGETQYF

v_call: TRBV15
d_call: NA
j_call: TRBJ1-1
clone_size: many
cdr3_nt: TGTGCCACCAGCAATCCGGTGAACATGAACACTGAAGCTTTCTTT
cdr3_aa: CATSNPVNMNTEAFF

v_call: TRBV15
d_call: NA
j_call: TRBJ2-1
clone_size: NA
cdr3_nt: TGTGCCACCAGCAGAACTACCGGGACTCACAATGAGCAGTTCTTC
cdr3_aa: CATSRTTGTHNEQFF

v_call: TRBV28
d_call: NA
j_call: TRBJ2-7
clone_size: few
cdr3_nt: TGTGCCAGCAGTTACCTCTTCCCCCGACCCGAGACTTTAGGCTCCTACGAGCAGTACTTC
cdr3_aa: CASSYLFPRPETLGSYEQYF

v_call: TRBV20-1
d_call: NA
j_call: TRBJ1-5
clone_size: many
cdr3_nt: TGCAGTGCTGACACGGGACGCAATCAGCCCCAGCATTTT
cdr3_aa: CSADTGRNQPQHF

v_call: TRBV9
d_call: NA
j_call: TRBJ2-7
clone_size: many
cdr3_nt: TGTGCCAGCAGCCCGGACGGGACCTACGAGCAGTACTTC
cdr3_aa: CASSPDGTYEQYF

v_call: TRBV20-1
d_call: NA
j_call: TRBJ1-5
clone_size: NA
cdr3_nt: TGCAGTGCTAAAGGGATTGGCAATCAGCCCCAGCATTTT
cdr3_aa: CSAKGIGNQPQHF

v_call: TRBV7-2
d_call: TRBD1
j_call: TRBJ2-5
clone_size: many
cdr3_nt: TGTGCCAGCAGCGACCTCCGGGACAGGGCTGAGACCCAGTACTTC
cdr3_aa: CASSDLRDRAETQYF

v_call: TRBV5-1
d_call: TRBD1
j_call: TRBJ2-7
clone_size: few
cdr3_nt: TGCGCCAGCAGCTTAGCAGGGGGCTTTCTCTACGAGCAGTACTTC
cdr3_aa: CASSLAGGFLYEQYF

v_call: TRBV6-1
d_call: NA
j_call: TRBJ2-2
clone_size: NA
cdr3_nt: TGTGCCAGCAGATTTGAAGGGGGAGCCCCGAACACCGGGGAGCTGTTTTTT
cdr3_aa: CASRFEGGAPNTGELFF

v_call: TRBV7-8
d_call: NA
j_call: TRBJ2-2
clone_size: few
cdr3_nt: TGTGCCAGCAGCTTTAGAGGGACAAACACCGGGGAGCTGTTTTTT
cdr3_aa: CASSFRGTNTGELFF

v_call: TRBV4-1
d_call: NA
j_call: TRBJ2-7
clone_size: few
cdr3_nt: TGCGCCAGCAGCCAAGACGAACTCCCTAGGGCCTACGAGCAGTACTTC
cdr3_aa: CASSQDELPRAYEQYF

v_call: TRBV11-2
d_call: NA
j_call: TRBJ2-5
clone_size: many
cdr3_nt: TGTGCCAGCAGCTTATCCCGGGGGGCAGAGACCCAGTACTTC
cdr3_aa: CASSLSRGAETQYF

v_call: TRBV14
d_call: NA
j_call: TRBJ2-7
clone_size: few
cdr3_nt: TGTGCCAGCAGCCAATTTTCCGAGCAGTACTTC
cdr3_aa: CASSQFSEQYF